Described below is a single T cell receptor (beta chain) sequence and its context. Antigen unknown. Each CDR3 protein gets one entry after TCRdb re-called the 5' RACE reads with MiXCR. The repertoire includes about 88,000 distinct CDR3 sequences, under 30% of them detected once, and less than 60% sits in the top ten. The data derive from a study of CD8 T cells in ankylosing spondylitis. Germline CDR1 SGHTA, CDR2 FQGTGA. The CDR3 contains 18 residues. V was cut by 1 base and J by 4 bases, with 21 bases left in between. Study-wide points: Significantly higher representation of disease-linked clones was reported for matched ankylosing spondylitis synovial fluid. Disease-linked clones had a CD8+ phenotype and relatively low frequency in peripheral blood.

Sequences were obtained from blood, either unsorted or a sorted T cell fraction (not recorded which). V usage is TRBV7-3 and J usage is TRBJ2-3, with D perhaps being TRBD1 or TRBD2 (5 bases each). The sequence came from a male donor with ankylosing spondylitis or in good health (not recorded which). CDR3 in DNA: TGTGCCAGCAGCTTAAGCTCTCAAGCGTGGGGGAGTCCAGATACGCAGTATTTT. This encodes CASSLSSQAWGSPDTQYF.